This TCR beta chain was documented in a study of T cell responses to AZD1222 COVID-19 vaccine. This CDR3 has 14 amino acids. Germline V gene data show CDR1 as LGHDT and CDR2 as YNNKEL (reference sequence). V was shortened by 2 bases and J by 3 bases, with 8 bases between the two germline ends. The method was immunoSEQ multiplex PCR; TCRdb's version includes in-frame clones alone and lacks a portion of them. The sample yields about 69,000 clones, over 80% seen once. This receptor was identified in an adult who received the AZD1222 COVID-19 vaccine. V and J are TRBV3-1 (or the pseudogene TRBV3-2) and TRBJ1-3, with D possibly matching TRBD1 (5 bases). Sample: peripheral blood, taken 28 days after the second AZD1222 dose. The CDR3 bases are TGTGCCAGCAGCCAATCAGGGAGTGGAAACACCATATATTTT. Its translation: CASSQSGSGNTIYF.